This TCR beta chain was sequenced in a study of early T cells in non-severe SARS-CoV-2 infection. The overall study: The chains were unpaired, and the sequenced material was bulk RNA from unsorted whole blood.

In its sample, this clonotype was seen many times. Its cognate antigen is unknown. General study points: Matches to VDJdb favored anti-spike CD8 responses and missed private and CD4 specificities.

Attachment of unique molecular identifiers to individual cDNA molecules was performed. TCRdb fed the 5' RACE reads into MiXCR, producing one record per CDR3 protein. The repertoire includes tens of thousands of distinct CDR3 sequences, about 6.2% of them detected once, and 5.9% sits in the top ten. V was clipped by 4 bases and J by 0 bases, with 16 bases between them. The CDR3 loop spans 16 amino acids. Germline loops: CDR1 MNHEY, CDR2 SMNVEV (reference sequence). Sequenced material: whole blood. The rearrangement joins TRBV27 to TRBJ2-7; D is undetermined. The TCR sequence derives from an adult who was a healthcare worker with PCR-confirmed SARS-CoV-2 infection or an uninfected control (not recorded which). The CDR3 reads CASSSSLAQLSYEQYF. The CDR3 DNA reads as TGTGCCAGCAGTTCTTCCCTCGCCCAGCTCTCCTACGAGCAGTACTTC.